What follows is one T cell receptor (beta chain) and its context. This entry is derived from a study of molecular identifiers for immune sequencing clone quantification. It was with previously described methods and listed TCR primers that bulk TCR libraries were made. TCRdb redid the calling of the PCR reads with MiXCR, one entry per CDR3 protein. The sample lists 400,000 to 600,000 distinct CDR3 sequences, 25% occurring once. With 5 bases clipped from V and 3 bases from J, the junction kept 10 bases outside the gene matches. The CDR3 has 17 amino acids. Germline V lookup: CDR1 SGHVS, CDR2 FNYEAQ. What was sequenced was naive CD8+ T cells from blood, with Jurkat cell RNA spiked in. Subset reported: FACS-sorted CD8+CD4-CCR7+CD45RA+ naive T cells. The chain has TRBV7-6 and TRBJ2-6; 7 bases are shared with TRBD1. The origin of this receptor is a human donor in good health. Some libraries in this study had Jurkat cell RNA spiked in. The CDR3 DNA reads as TGTGCCAGCAGCCACACGACAGGGCCGGATGGGGCCAACGTCCTGACTTTC. Protein: CASSHTTGPDGANVLTF.